The 21 T cell receptor beta chains listed next were all sequenced from one sample in a study of cytomegalovirus exposure and HLA in healthy donors. Use of 60 Vbeta and 13 Jbeta primers characterized the PCR. Libraries were prepared by immunoSEQ multiplex PCR; TCRdb keeps only in-frame clonotypes and omits some of them. This sample has some 170,000 clones, with around four fifths found just once. The material sequenced was PBMCs. These receptors came from a girl aged 2 to 9 in good health and CMV-seropositive.

V usage is TRBV6-1 and J usage is TRBJ2-5; D unresolved. Per the germline V gene, CDR1 is MNHNS and CDR2 is SASEGT. This CDR3 is built from 13 residues. Trimming cost V 5 bases and J 6 bases, with 13 bases left between them. The CDR3 nucleotides are TGTGCCAGCAGTAGCACCCGTAGCCAGACCCAGTACTTC. Residues: CASSSTRSQTQYF.

The rearrangement links TRBV5-1 to TRBJ2-1; TRBD2 agrees at 16 bases. Germline trimming cut 5 bases from V and 14 bases from J; bases unmatched to any gene: 7. The CDR3 has 14 amino acids. Germline V gene data show CDR1 as SGHRS and CDR2 as YFSETQ. In DNA, the CDR3 is TGCGCCAGCAGGGGGACTAGCGGGAGGGCCGAAGAGTTCTTC. This sequence encodes CASRGTSGRAEEFF.

This chain uses TRBV6-5 with TRBJ2-2, with TRBD2 matching over 13 bases. Trimming cost V 6 bases and J 4 bases; bases outside gene matches: 2. CDR1 is MNHEY and CDR2 is SVGAGI in the germline V gene. The CDR3 contains 15 residues. As DNA, the CDR3 is TGTGCCAGCAGAGGACTAGCGGGAGCCACCGGGGAGCTGTTTTTT. Its protein product is CASRGLAGATGELFF.

The rearrangement uses TRBV4-1 and TRBJ2-7; 12 bases map to TRBD2. V dropped 4 bases and J dropped 8; count of bases not matched to a gene: 9. This CDR3 comprises 15 residues. Germline CDR1 and CDR2: MGHRA and YSYEKL. CDR3 DNA: TGCGCCAGCAGCCCGCTGACTAGCGGGAGAGGGCAGCAGTACTTC. This sequence encodes CASSPLTSGRGQQYF.

This clone appeared a few times. V and J are TRBV9 and TRBJ1-1; a possible D gene is TRBD1 (6 bases). V dropped 4 bases and J dropped 6 bases, with 16 bases sitting between them. The CDR3 is 14 residues long. Germline CDR1 SGDLS, CDR2 YYNGEE. The CDR3, as DNA: TGTGCCAGCAGCACCCACAGGGTCATGGCTGAAGCTTTCTTT. The encoded protein is CASSTHRVMAEAFF.

V usage is TRBV5-1 and J usage is TRBJ1-1; D is uncertain. The V gene's germline CDR1 is SGHRS and CDR2 YFSETQ. CDR3 size: 11 residues. With 1 base removed from V and 7 bases from J, the gap between germline ends came to 5 bases. The CDR3 sequence is CASSLSSEAFF. CDR3 coding DNA: TGCGCCAGCAGCTTGTCGAGTGAAGCTTTCTTT.

Comments on this clone: Other DNA sequences in this specimen translate into the identical CDR3. This chain links TRBV11-2 with TRBJ1-5, with D possibly being TRBD1 (5 bases). The CDR3 extends over 13 amino acids. Germline V gives CDR1 SGHAT, CDR2 FQNNGV. V dropped 1 base and J dropped 4 bases, with 5 bases sitting between them. DNA of the CDR3: TGTGCCAGCAGCTTAGCAGGGAATCAGCCCCAGCATTTT. Encoded protein: CASSLAGNQPQHF.

The chain is built from TRBV28 and TRBJ1-4; TRBD1 matches at 7 bases. Germline V gene lookup returns CDR1 MDHEN and CDR2 SYDVKM. The length of the CDR3 is 15 residues. After removal of 5 bases from V and 8 bases from J, the junction contained 11 bases not matched to a gene. The chain's CDR3 is CASSPQGGREEKLFF. The DNA for the CDR3 is TGTGCCAGCAGTCCCCAGGGGGGCCGAGAGGAAAAACTGTTTTTT.

This chain joins TRBV27 and TRBJ1-4, with D unresolved. The CDR3 has 13 residues. The germline V gene has CDR1 MNHEY and CDR2 SMNVEV (reference sequence). Trimming took off 2 bases at V and 7 bases at J, with 8 bases between the two ends. The CDR3 DNA reads as TGTGCCAGCAGTTTAGGCGGAGGTGAAAAACTGTTTTTT. It specifies CASSLGGGEKLFF.

The sample holds a few counts of this clone. The genes are TRBV4-1 and TRBJ2-5; 8 bases fit TRBD2. J gave up 5 bases and V 4 bases, and 3 bases lay outside the gene matches. Looked up from germline, CDR1 is MGHRA and CDR2 is YSYEKL. This CDR3 contains 13 residues. The CDR3 DNA is TGCGCCAGCAGCCTCGGGACTAGGGAGACCCAGTACTTC. Translated: CASSLGTRETQYF.

This clone has only one observation. The chain employs TRBV9 and TRBJ2-2; 8 nucleotides match TRBD2. V was pared by 0 bases and J by 5 bases, with 3 bases of the junction left unmatched. CDR1 SGDLS and CDR2 YYNGEE come from the germline V gene. The CDR3 totals 15 residues. Written as DNA, the CDR3 is TGTGCCAGCAGCGTAGGGACGGGGGGGACCGGGGAGCTGTTTTTT. As protein: CASSVGTGGTGELFF.

This chain connects TRBV28 to TRBJ1-4; 9 bases align to TRBD1. Trimming cost V 4 bases and J 8 bases; bases outside gene matches: 5. Germline CDR1 and CDR2: MDHEN and SYDVKM. The CDR3 runs to 14 residues. The CDR3 DNA reads as TGTGCCAGCAGTTCGGGACAGGGAAAAGAAAAACTGTTTTTT. It is translated as CASSSGQGKEKLFF.

The table lists this clone with a count of one. The genes are TRBV5-1 and TRBJ2-7, with 11 bases that match TRBD1. There are 13 residues in the CDR3. Germline assignment: CDR1 SGHRS and CDR2 YFSETQ. V shed 4 bases, J shed 5 bases, and the junction held 2 bases outside the gene matches. The CDR3 protein is CASSPGQGDEQYF. The CDR3 nucleotides read TGCGCCAGCAGCCCGGGACAGGGGGACGAGCAGTACTTC.

This clone was seen only a few times. The V call is TRBV10-3, the J call TRBJ2-7; tentatively, D is TRBD2 (6 bases). Between the trimmed V and J ends, which lost 4 bases and 7 bases, there was a span of 17 bases. The germline CDR1 and CDR2 sequences are ENHRY and SYGVKD. The CDR3 extends over 14 amino acids. The CDR3 nucleotides are TGTGCCATCAGTGTCGGGGGAGTGCTTCAGGAGCAGTACTTC. This sequence encodes CAISVGGVLQEQYF.

The chain links TRBV6-1 to TRBJ1-3; 10 bases are shared with TRBD1. The V gene end was trimmed by 0 bases and the J gene end by 3 bases; junction bases not matched to a gene: 5. Germline lookup yields CDR1 MNHNS and CDR2 SASEGT. This CDR3 contains 17 residues. This CDR3 reads CASSEAGTGVRGNTIYF. The CDR3, as DNA: TGTGCCAGCAGTGAAGCGGGGACAGGGGTTCGTGGAAACACCATATATTTT.

The chain recombines TRBV6-1 with TRBJ2-7; 7 bases line up with TRBD1. J gave up 4 bases and V 4 bases, and 7 bases lay outside the gene matches. CDR3 size: 14 residues. Germline loops: CDR1 MNHNS, CDR2 SASEGT. CDR3 protein: CASSVTGTDYEQYF. The CDR3 DNA follows: TGTGCCAGCAGTGTTACCGGGACAGATTACGAGCAGTACTTC.

This clone was seen only a few times. This sequence joins TRBV10-2 and TRBJ1-4; 7 positions match TRBD1. CDR3 length: 14 amino acids. Germline CDR1 reads WSHSY; CDR2 reads SAAADI. V dropped 2 bases and J dropped 7; count of bases not matched to a gene: 4. The CDR3 region is CASSEQGGGEKLFF. CDR3 bases: TGCGCCAGCAGTGAGCAGGGGGGTGGTGAAAAACTGTTTTTT.

This rearrangement joins TRBV6-5 to TRBJ2-7; a possible D gene is TRBD2 (7 bases). With 8 bases removed from V and 5 bases from J, the gap between germline ends came to 19 bases. The CDR3 contains 14 residues. Germline V lookup: CDR1 MNHEY, CDR2 SVGAGI. The CDR3 sequence is CASAGRGGSHEQYF. The CDR3 coding sequence is TGTGCCAGCGCCGGTAGGGGGGGGAGCCACGAGCAGTACTTC.

This clone was observed once. CDR3: CSVIGRVQETQYF. CDR3 nucleotide sequence: TGCAGCGTCATCGGGAGAGTCCAAGAGACCCAGTACTTC. The gene calls are TRBV29-1 and TRBJ2-5; maybe TRBD2 (6 bases). The CDR3 totals 13 residues. The V gene's germline CDR1 is SQVTM and CDR2 ANQGSEA. The V and J ends lost 6 bases and 1 base respectively, with 12 bases between them.

V gene TRBV7-9 combines with J gene TRBJ2-1; 10 positions match TRBD2. Looked up from germline, CDR1 is SEHNR and CDR2 is FQNEAQ (reference sequence). The CDR3 consists of 15 residues. V shed 5 bases and J 5 bases; nucleotides not matched to a gene: 6. In nucleotides, the CDR3 is TGTGCCAGCAGCCGTTCCGGGACTAGCGACAATGAGCAGTTCTTC. Protein sequence: CASSRSGTSDNEQFF.

The chain carries TRBV10-3 and TRBJ2-2; D unclear. CDR1 and CDR2 (germline): ENHRY, SYGVKD. CDR3 length: 13 residues. Trimming stripped 8 bases from V and 1 base from J, with 8 bases between. The CDR3 DNA sequence: TGTGCCATCGCGGTCAGGAACACCGGGGAGCTGTTTTTT. Translated: CAIAVRNTGELFF.